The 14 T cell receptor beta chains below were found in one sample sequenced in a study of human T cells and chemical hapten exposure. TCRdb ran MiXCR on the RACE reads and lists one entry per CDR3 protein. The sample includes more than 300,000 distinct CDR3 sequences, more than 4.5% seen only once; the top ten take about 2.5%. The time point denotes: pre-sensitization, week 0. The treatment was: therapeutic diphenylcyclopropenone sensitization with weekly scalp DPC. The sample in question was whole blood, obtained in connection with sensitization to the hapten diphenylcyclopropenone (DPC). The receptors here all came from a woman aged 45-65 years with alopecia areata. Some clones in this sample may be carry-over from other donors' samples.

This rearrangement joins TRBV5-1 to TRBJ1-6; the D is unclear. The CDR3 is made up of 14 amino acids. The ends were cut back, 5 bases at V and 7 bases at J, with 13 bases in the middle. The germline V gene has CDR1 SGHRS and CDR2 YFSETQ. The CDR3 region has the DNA TGCGCCAGCAGTCTCGAGGCGAAAAATTCACCCCTCCACTTT. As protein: CASSLEAKNSPLHF.

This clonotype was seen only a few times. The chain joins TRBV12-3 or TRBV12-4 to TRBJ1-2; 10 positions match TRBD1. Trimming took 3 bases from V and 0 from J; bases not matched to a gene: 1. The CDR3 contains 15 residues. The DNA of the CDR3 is TGTGCCAGCAGTTTCGGGACAGGGGCTAACTATGGCTACACCTTC. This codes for CASSFGTGANYGYTF.

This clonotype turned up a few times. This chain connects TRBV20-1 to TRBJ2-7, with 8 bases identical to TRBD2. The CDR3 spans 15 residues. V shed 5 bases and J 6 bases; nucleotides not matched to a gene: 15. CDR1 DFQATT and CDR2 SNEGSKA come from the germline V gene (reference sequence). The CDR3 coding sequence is TGCAGTGCTCACCTAGCGGGCTCACAAACGGGCGAGCAGTACTTC. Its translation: CSAHLAGSQTGEQYF.

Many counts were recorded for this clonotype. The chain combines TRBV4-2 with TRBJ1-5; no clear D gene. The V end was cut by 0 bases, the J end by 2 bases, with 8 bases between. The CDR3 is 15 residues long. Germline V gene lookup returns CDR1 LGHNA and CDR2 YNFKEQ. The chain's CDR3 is CASSQEEGRNQPQHF. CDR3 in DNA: TGTGCCAGCAGCCAAGAAGAGGGTCGCAATCAGCCCCAGCATTTT.

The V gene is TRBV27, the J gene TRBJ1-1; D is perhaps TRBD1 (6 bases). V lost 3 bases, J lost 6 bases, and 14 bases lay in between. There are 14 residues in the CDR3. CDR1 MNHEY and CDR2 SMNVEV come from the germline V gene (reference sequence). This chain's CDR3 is CASSFTGSLSEAFF. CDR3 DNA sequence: TGTGCCAGCAGTTTCACAGGGTCCCTTTCTGAAGCTTTCTTT.

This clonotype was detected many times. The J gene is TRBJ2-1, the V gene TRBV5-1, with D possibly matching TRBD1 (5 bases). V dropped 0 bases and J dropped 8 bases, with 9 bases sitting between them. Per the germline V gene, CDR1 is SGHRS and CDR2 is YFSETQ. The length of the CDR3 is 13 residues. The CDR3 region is CASSLAQTDEQFF. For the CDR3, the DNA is TGCGCCAGCAGCTTGGCCCAGACAGATGAGCAGTTCTTC.

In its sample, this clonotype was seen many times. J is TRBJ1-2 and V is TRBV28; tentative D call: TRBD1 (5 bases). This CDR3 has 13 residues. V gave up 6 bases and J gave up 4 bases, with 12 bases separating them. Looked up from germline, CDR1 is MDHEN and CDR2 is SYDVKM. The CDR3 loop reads CASRSGSRYGYTF. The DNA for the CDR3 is TGTGCCAGCAGATCAGGGTCTCGCTATGGCTACACCTTC.

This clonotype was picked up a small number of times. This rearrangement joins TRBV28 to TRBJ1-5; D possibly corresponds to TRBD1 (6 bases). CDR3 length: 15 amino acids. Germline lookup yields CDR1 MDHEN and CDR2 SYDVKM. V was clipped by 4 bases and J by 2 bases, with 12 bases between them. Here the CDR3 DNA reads TGTGCCAGCAGTTCGTTACAGGGAGGCAATCAGCCCCAGCATTTT. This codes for CASSSLQGGNQPQHF.

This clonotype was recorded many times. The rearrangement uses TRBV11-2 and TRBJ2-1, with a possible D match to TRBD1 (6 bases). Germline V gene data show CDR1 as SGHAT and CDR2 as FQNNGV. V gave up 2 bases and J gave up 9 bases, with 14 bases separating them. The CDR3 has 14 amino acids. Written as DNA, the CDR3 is TGTGCCAGCAGCTTATATACAGGGACGGGTGAGCAGTTCTTC. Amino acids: CASSLYTGTGEQFF.

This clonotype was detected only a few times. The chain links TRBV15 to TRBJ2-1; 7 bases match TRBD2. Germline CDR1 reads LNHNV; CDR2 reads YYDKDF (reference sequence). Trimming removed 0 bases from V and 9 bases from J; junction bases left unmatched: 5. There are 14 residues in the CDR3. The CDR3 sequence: CATSRDRGVGEQFF. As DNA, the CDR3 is TGTGCCACCAGCAGAGATCGGGGGGTGGGTGAGCAGTTCTTC.

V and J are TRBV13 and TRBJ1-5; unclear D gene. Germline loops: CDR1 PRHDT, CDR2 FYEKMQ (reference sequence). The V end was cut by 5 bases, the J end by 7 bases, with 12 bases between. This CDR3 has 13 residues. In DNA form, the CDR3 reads TGTGCCAGCAGCCCCCTCGGTGAGCAGCCCCAGCATTTT. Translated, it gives CASSPLGEQPQHF.

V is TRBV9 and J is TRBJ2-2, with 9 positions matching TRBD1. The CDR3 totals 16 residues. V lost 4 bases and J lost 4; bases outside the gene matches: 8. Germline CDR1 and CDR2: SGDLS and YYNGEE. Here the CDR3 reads CASSLRGQGGTGELFF. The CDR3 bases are TGTGCCAGCAGCTTAAGGGGACAGGGTGGCACCGGGGAGCTGTTTTTT.

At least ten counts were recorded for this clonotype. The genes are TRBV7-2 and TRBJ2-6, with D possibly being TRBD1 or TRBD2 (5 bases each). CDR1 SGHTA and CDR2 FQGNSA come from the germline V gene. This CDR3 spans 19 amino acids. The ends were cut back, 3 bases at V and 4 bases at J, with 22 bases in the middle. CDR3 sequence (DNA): TGTGCCAGCAGCTTCGCCGGGACCCCCATGGGAGCGGGGGCCAACGTCCTGACTTTC. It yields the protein CASSFAGTPMGAGANVLTF.

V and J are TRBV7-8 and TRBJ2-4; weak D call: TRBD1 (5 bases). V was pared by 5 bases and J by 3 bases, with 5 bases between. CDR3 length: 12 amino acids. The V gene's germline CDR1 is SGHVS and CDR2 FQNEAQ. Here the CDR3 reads CASSTGKNIQYF. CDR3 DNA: TGTGCCAGCAGCACAGGCAAAAACATTCAGTACTTC.